These T cell receptor beta chains were read from a single sample in a study of PD-1 blockade in classical Hodgkin lymphoma. Sequenced by immunoSEQ multiplex PCR; TCRdb stores in-frame clones only, minus some. The table includes 40,000 to 65,000 clones, roughly 86% detected once. The source was peripheral blood mononuclear cells (PBMCs), collected before the fourth cycle of nivolumab. These receptors all stem from a human donor with classical Hodgkin lymphoma. Both conserved end residues are part of each CDR3. Fields, in order: V gene, D gene, J gene, clone size, CDR3 protein, CDR3 DNA. The D gene is left open where the match is weak. Some rows have no size entry. The others give once, few or many, or a class for an expanded clone.

TRBV28	.	TRBJ2-1	.	CASSLDEQFF	TGTGCCAGCAGTTTGGATGAGCAGTTCTTC
TRBV6-5	.	TRBJ1-5	.	CASSLDGGNQPQHF	TGTGCCAGCAGTCTGGACGGGGGGAATCAGCCCCAGCATTTT
TRBV19	TRBD1	TRBJ1-5	.	CASSIYHSGTGWQPQHF	TGTGCCAGTAGTATATACCACTCCGGGACAGGGTGGCAGCCCCAGCATTTT
TRBV7-8	TRBD1	TRBJ2-7	.	CASSLAGQGSYEQYF	TGTGCCAGCAGCTTAGCCGGACAGGGGTCCTACGAGCAGTACTTC
TRBV27	.	TRBJ2-1	once	CASSLGASSYNEQFF	TGTGCCAGCAGTTTAGGAGCCTCCTCCTACAATGAGCAGTTCTTC
TRBV19	.	TRBJ1-2	once	CASRSGGSYGYTF	TGTGCCAGTAGATCTGGGGGGTCGTATGGCTACACCTTC
TRBV7-3	TRBD2	TRBJ2-1	.	CASSLSLAGGNDEQFF	TGTGCCAGCAGCTTATCACTAGCGGGGGGGAATGATGAGCAGTTCTTC
TRBV25-1	TRBD1	TRBJ1-6	.	CASSVHTPGTGVAPLHF	TGTGCCAGCAGTGTACACACCCCCGGGACAGGGGTGGCACCCCTCCACTTT
TRBV6-1	.	TRBJ1-1	.	CASSDDGTREAFF	TGTGCCAGCAGTGACGACGGAACACGGGAAGCTTTCTTT
TRBV7-9	.	TRBJ2-7	.	CASSLDYEQYF	TGTGCCAGCAGCTTAGACTACGAGCAGTACTTC
TRBV5-1	TRBD1	TRBJ2-7	few	CASSLDRGTYEQYF	TGCGCCAGCAGCTTGGACAGGGGGACCTACGAGCAGTACTTC
TRBV2	.	TRBJ1-5	few	CASSVAGDQPQHF	TGTGCCAGCAGTGTGGCCGGGGATCAGCCCCAGCATTTT
TRBV28	TRBD2	TRBJ2-3	once	CASSFPSLAGEKDTQYF	TGTGCCAGCAGTTTCCCTTCGTTAGCGGGAGAGAAAGATACGCAGTATTTT
TRBV5-4	.	TRBJ1-6	few	CASSLMGGPSPLHF	TGTGCCAGCAGCTTGATGGGGGGGCCGTCACCCCTCCACTTT
TRBV2	TRBD2	TRBJ2-2	.	CASSESPSGRTGELFF	TGTGCCAGCAGTGAATCGCCTAGCGGGCGGACCGGGGAGCTGTTTTTT
TRBV6-5	.	TRBJ2-7	.	CASSRTEGDYEQYF	TGTGCCAGCAGTCGAACGGAAGGAGACTACGAGCAGTACTTC
TRBV27	TRBD1	TRBJ1-5	.	CASRLTRDSNQPQHF	TGTGCCAGCAGGCTAACTCGGGACAGTAATCAGCCCCAGCATTTT
TRBV6-6	.	TRBJ1-4	.	CASSSQSTYEKLFF	TGTGCCAGCAGTTCTCAGTCAACTTATGAAAAACTGTTTTTT
TRBV27	.	TRBJ2-7	.	CASSPAGEIRRYEQYF	TGTGCCAGCAGCCCCGCCGGCGAAATTCGTCGCTACGAGCAGTACTTC
TRBV28	TRBD2	TRBJ2-2	.	CAGRGGVNTGELFF	TGTGCCGGTCGTGGGGGGGTAAACACCGGGGAGCTGTTTTTT
TRBV2	TRBD2	TRBJ2-1	.	CASRAGSGGAFGQFF	TGTGCCAGCAGGGCGGGTAGCGGGGGGGCTTTCGGACAGTTCTTC
TRBV7-7	.	TRBJ1-5	.	CASSPHPGRENQPQHF	TGTGCCAGCAGCCCACACCCAGGCAGGGAGAATCAGCCCCAGCATTTT
TRBV2	TRBD1	TRBJ2-7	once	CASRPTGAHEQYF	TGTGCCAGCAGACCGACAGGGGCCCACGAGCAGTACTTC
TRBV4-1	.	TRBJ1-3	.	CASSQGANAGNTIYF	TGCGCCAGCAGCCAAGGGGCGAACGCTGGAAACACCATATATTTT
TRBV5-4	.	TRBJ2-1	.	CASSSRLTLTDEQFF	TGTGCCAGCAGCTCCAGACTCACCCTCACCGATGAGCAGTTCTTC
TRBV28	.	TRBJ1-3	.	CASTGVGNTIYF	TGTGCCAGCACAGGGGTTGGAAACACCATATATTTT
TRBV11-1	.	TRBJ2-3	.	CASSSLTGTDTQYF	TGTGCCAGCAGCTCCCTGACTGGCACAGATACGCAGTATTTT
TRBV5-1	.	TRBJ2-3	.	CASSLAAGADTQYF	TGCGCCAGCAGCTTGGCCGCAGGGGCAGATACGCAGTATTTT
TRBV9	.	TRBJ2-7	.	CASSGQGSSYEQYF	TGTGCCAGCAGTGGGCAAGGCAGCTCCTACGAGCAGTACTTC
TRBV11-3	.	TRBJ2-2	.	CASSLGPNTGELFF	TGTGCCAGCAGCTTAGGGCCGAACACCGGGGAGCTGTTTTTT
TRBV7-9	.	TRBJ2-5	.	CASSDDLGETQYF	TGTGCCAGCAGCGATGACCTAGGGGAGACCCAGTACTTC
TRBV4-3	.	TRBJ1-6	few	CASSQGITGMSPLHF	TGCGCCAGCAGCCAAGGTATTACAGGGATGTCACCCCTCCACTTT
TRBV5-8	.	TRBJ1-1	.	CASTQYTEAFF	TGTGCCAGCACCCAATACACTGAAGCTTTCTTT
TRBV6-1	.	TRBJ1-2	.	CASSGRGQHGYTF	TGTGCCAGCAGTGGTCGGGGGCAGCATGGCTACACCTTC
TRBV5-6	.	TRBJ2-3	.	CASSLVLANSTDTQYF	TGTGCCAGCAGCTTGGTCTTAGCGAACAGCACAGATACGCAGTATTTT
TRBV2	.	TRBJ1-2	.	CASSEHVLYYGYTF	TGTGCCAGCAGTGAACACGTACTCTACTATGGCTACACCTTC
TRBV5-1	.	TRBJ2-3	.	CASSSRLRTDTQYF	TGCGCCAGCAGCTCCAGATTACGCACAGATACGCAGTATTTT
TRBV12-2	.	TRBJ2-7	.	CASRLDVGTNYRDYEQYF	TGTGCAAGTCGCTTAGATGTCGGGACGAATTATAGGGATTACGAGCAGTACTTC
TRBV6-1	TRBD1	TRBJ1-4	.	CASSPRTGTEKLFF	TGTGCCAGCAGTCCCAGGACAGGGACTGAAAAACTGTTTTTT
TRBV29-1	.	TRBJ2-3	.	CSVGQGTDTQYF	TGCAGCGTTGGGCAGGGGACAGATACGCAGTATTTT
TRBV5-1	.	TRBJ1-2	once	CASSLISVGAGPGYGYTF	TGCGCCAGCAGCTTAATATCAGTTGGGGCAGGGCCTGGCTATGGCTACACCTTC
TRBV5-1	TRBD2	TRBJ2-1	.	CASGTSGGYNEQFF	TGCGCATCGGGGACTAGCGGGGGCTACAATGAGCAGTTCTTC
TRBV4-1	TRBD2	TRBJ2-1	.	CASSQDAGGSYNEQFF	TGCGCCAGCAGCCAAGACGCGGGGGGCTCCTACAATGAGCAGTTCTTC
TRBV5-4	.	TRBJ2-2	.	CASSHRGRKDTGELFF	TGTGCCAGCAGCCACCGTGGGCGAAAGGACACCGGGGAGCTGTTTTTT
TRBV19	.	TRBJ1-6	.	CASSIDRGGSPLHF	TGTGCCAGTAGTATAGACAGGGGAGGCTCACCCCTCCACTTT
TRBV5-1	TRBD2	TRBJ2-7	few	CASSVAGDSYEQYF	TGCGCCAGCAGTGTAGCGGGAGACTCCTACGAGCAGTACTTC
TRBV4-2	TRBD2	TRBJ2-3	.	CASSQVGTSLSPQYF	TGTGCCAGCAGCCAAGTTGGGACTAGCCTGAGCCCGCAGTATTTT
TRBV27	.	TRBJ2-2	.	CASSFIPGELFF	TGTGCCAGCAGTTTTATCCCCGGGGAGCTGTTTTTT
TRBV10-1	TRBD2	TRBJ2-7	.	CASSESGLAVSYF	TGCGCCAGCAGTGAGTCCGGGCTAGCGGTTTCATACTTC
TRBV29-1	.	TRBJ2-1	.	CSVGLSAGFTYNEQFF	TGCAGCGTTGGCCTCTCGGCGGGGTTTACCTACAATGAGCAGTTCTTC
TRBV5-1	TRBD2	TRBJ2-3	.	CASSRGAGASGGTDTQYF	TGCGCCAGCAGCAGGGGGGCCGGGGCTAGCGGGGGCACAGATACGCAGTATTTT
TRBV28	TRBD2	TRBJ2-3	.	CASSSGSGKGTQYF	TGTGCCAGCAGTAGCGGGAGCGGCAAGGGGACGCAGTATTTT
TRBV6-6	.	TRBJ1-2	.	CASSYLGGRGYTF	TGTGCCAGCAGTTACCTTGGGGGAAGAGGCTACACCTTC
TRBV5-1	.	TRBJ1-1	few	CASSLAGGANTEAFF	TGCGCCAGCAGCTTGGCCGGGGGCGCGAACACTGAAGCTTTCTTT
TRBV5-6	.	TRBJ2-6	.	CASSFIGANVLTF	TGTGCCAGCAGCTTTATTGGGGCCAACGTCCTGACTTTC
TRBV6-5	TRBD2	TRBJ2-1	.	CASSFSGGYNEQFF	TGTGCCAGCAGTTTTAGCGGGGGCTACAATGAGCAGTTCTTC